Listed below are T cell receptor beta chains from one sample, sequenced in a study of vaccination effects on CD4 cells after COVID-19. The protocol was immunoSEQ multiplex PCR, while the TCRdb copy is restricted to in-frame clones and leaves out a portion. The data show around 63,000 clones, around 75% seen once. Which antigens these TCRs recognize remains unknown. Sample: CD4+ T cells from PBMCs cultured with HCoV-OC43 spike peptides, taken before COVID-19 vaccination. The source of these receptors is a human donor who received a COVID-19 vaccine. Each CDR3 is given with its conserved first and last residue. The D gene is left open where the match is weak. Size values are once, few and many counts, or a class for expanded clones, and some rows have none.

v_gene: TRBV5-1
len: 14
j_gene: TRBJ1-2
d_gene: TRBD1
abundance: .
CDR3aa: CASSLAGTGELDTF
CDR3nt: TGCGCCAGCAGCTTGGCCGGGACAGGGGAGTTGGACACCTTC

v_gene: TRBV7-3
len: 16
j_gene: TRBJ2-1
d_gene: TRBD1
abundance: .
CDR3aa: CASSNQTGGAYNEQFF
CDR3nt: TGTGCCAGCAGCAACCAGACAGGGGGCGCATACAATGAGCAGTTCTTC

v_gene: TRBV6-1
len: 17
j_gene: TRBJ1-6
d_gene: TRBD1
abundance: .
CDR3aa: CASSERDRHYYNSPLHF
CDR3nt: TGTGCCAGCAGTGAACGGGACAGACACTACTATAATTCACCCCTCCACTTT

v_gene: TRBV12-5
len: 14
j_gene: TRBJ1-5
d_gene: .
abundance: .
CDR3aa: CASGLVPGRQPQHF
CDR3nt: TGTGCTAGTGGTTTGGTACCGGGGAGGCAGCCCCAGCATTTT

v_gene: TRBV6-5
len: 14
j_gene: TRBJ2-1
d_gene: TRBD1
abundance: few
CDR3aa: CASSYLDRANEQFF
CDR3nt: TGTGCCAGCAGTTACTTGGACAGGGCCAATGAGCAGTTCTTC

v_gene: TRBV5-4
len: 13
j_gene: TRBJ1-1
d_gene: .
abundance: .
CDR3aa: CATSQGLNTEAFF
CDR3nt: TGTGCAACGTCACAGGGATTGAACACTGAAGCTTTCTTT

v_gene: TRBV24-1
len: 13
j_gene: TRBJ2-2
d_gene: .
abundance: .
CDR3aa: CATRDENTGELFF
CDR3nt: TGTGCCACCAGGGACGAAAACACCGGGGAGCTGTTTTTT

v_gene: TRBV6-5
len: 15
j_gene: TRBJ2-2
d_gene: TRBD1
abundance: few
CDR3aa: CASLSRDRGPGELFF
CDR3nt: TGTGCCAGCCTCTCCCGGGACAGAGGGCCCGGGGAGCTGTTTTTT

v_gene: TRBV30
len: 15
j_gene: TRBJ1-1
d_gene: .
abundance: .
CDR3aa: CAWTPSPDRNTEAFF
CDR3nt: TGTGCCTGGACCCCCTCCCCCGACAGGAACACTGAAGCTTTCTTT

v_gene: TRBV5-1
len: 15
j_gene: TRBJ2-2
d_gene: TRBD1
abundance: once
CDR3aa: CASSLAGGNTGELFF
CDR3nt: TGCGCCAGCAGCTTGGCAGGGGGTAACACCGGGGAGCTGTTTTTT

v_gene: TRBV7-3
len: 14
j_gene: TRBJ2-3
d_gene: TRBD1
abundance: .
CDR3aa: CASSSTGGVDTQYF
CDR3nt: TGTGCCAGCAGCTCTACAGGGGGAGTAGATACGCAGTATTTT

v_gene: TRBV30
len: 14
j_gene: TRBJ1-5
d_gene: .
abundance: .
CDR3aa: CAWGFHEGNQPQHF
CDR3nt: TGTGCCTGGGGCTTTCATGAGGGGAATCAGCCCCAGCATTTT

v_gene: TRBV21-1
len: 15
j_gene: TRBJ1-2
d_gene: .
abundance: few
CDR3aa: CASSKGGTANYGYTF
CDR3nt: TGTGCCAGCAGCAAAGGGGGGACAGCTAACTATGGCTACACCTTC

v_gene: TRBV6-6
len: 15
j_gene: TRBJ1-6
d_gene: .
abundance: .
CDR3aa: CASSYSGRANSPLHF
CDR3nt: TGTGCCAGCAGTTACTCGGGCAGGGCAAATTCACCCCTCCACTTT

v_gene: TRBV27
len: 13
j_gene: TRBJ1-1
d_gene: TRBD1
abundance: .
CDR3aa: CASGLTGPTEAFF
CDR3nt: TGTGCCAGCGGGTTGACAGGGCCAACTGAAGCTTTCTTT

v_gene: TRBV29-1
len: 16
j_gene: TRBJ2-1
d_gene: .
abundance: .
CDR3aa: CSVPGLGVFNNNEQFF
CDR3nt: TGCAGCGTTCCTGGACTTGGGGTCTTTAACAACAATGAGCAGTTCTTC

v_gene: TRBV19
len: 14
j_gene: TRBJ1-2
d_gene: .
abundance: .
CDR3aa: CASSMAIPNYGYTF
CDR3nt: TGTGCCAGTAGTATGGCAATCCCTAACTATGGCTACACCTTC

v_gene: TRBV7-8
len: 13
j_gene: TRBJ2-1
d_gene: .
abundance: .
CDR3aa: CASSLTAPNEQFF
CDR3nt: TGTGCCAGCAGCTTAACAGCCCCCAATGAGCAGTTCTTC

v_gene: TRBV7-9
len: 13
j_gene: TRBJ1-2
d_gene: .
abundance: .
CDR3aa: CASSTRQNYGYTF
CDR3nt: TGTGCCAGCAGCACGCGACAGAACTATGGCTACACCTTC

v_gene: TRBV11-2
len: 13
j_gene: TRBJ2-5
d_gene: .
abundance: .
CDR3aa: CASSWRRGETQYF
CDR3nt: TGTGCCAGCAGCTGGCGCAGAGGAGAGACCCAGTACTTC

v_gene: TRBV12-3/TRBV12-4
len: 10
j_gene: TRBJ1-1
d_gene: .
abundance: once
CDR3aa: CASSLVGAFF
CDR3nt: TGTGCCAGCAGTTTAGTAGGAGCTTTCTTT

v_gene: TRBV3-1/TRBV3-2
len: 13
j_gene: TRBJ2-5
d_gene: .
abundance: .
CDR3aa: CASSQGGRETQYF
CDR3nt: TGTGCCAGCAGCCAGGGGGGTCGAGAGACCCAGTACTTC

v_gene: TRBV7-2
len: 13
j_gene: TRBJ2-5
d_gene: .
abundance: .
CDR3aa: CASSLTYQETQYF
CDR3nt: TGTGCCAGCAGCCTGACGTACCAAGAGACCCAGTACTTC

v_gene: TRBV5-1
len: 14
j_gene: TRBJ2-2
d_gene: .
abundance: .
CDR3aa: CASSLPQGDGELFF
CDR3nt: TGCGCCAGCAGCTTGCCCCAGGGCGACGGGGAGCTGTTTTTT

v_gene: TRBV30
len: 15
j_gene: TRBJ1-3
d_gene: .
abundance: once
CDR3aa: CAWRTDSFSGNTIYF
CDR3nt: TGTGCCTGGAGGACCGACAGTTTCTCTGGAAACACCATATATTTT

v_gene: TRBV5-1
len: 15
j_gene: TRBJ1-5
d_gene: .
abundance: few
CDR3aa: CASSLGGQSNQPQHF
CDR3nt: TGCGCCAGCAGCTTGGGAGGGCAAAGCAATCAGCCCCAGCATTTT

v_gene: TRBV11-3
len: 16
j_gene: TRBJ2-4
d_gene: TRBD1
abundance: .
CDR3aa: CASSSGTGEAKNIQYF
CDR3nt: TGTGCCAGCAGCTCCGGGACAGGGGAAGCCAAAAACATTCAGTACTTC

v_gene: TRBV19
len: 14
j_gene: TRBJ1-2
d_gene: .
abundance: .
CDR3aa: CASVPRTENYGYTF
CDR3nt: TGTGCCAGTGTGCCCCGGACAGAGAACTATGGCTACACCTTC

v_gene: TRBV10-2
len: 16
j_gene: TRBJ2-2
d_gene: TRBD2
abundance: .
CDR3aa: CATAGLADPNTGELFF
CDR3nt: TGCGCCACCGCGGGACTAGCGGACCCTAACACCGGGGAGCTGTTTTTT

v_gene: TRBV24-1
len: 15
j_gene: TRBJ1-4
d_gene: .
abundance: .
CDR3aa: CATSDGGYGGEKLFF
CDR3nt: TGTGCCACCAGTGACGGAGGGTACGGAGGTGAAAAACTGTTTTTT

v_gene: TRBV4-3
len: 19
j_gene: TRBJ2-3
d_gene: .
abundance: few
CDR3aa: CASSHHGGVGGRTGDTQYF
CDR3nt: TGCGCCAGCAGCCACCACGGAGGTGTGGGGGGGCGGACGGGTGATACGCAGTATTTT

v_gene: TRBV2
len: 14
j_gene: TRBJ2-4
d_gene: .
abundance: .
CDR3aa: CASCGGLQRNIQYF
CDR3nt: TGTGCCAGCTGCGGGGGCCTCCAGCGAAACATTCAGTACTTC

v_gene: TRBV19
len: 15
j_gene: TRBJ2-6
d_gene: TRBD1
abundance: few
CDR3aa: CASSITGAGANVLTF
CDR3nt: TGTGCCAGTAGTATTACAGGGGCCGGGGCCAACGTCCTGACTTTC

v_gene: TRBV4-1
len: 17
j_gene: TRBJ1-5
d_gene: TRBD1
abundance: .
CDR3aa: CASSQDRYGTDNQPQHF
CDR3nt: TGCGCCAGCAGCCAAGATAGATACGGGACAGACAATCAGCCCCAGCATTTT

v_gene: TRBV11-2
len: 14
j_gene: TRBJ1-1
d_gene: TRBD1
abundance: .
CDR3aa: CASSLTGGRTEAFF
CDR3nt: TGTGCCAGCAGCTTAACAGGGGGGAGAACTGAAGCTTTCTTT

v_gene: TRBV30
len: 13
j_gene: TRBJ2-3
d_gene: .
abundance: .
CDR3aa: CASSPRGTDTQYF
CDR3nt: TGTGCCTCTTCTCCTAGGGGGACAGATACGCAGTATTTT

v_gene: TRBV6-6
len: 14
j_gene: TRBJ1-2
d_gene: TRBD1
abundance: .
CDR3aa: CASSYKGAYYGYTF
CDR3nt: TGTGCCAGCAGTTACAAGGGGGCTTACTATGGCTACACCTTC

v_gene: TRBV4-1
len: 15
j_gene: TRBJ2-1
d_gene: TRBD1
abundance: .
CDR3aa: CASSQDATGYNEQFF
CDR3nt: TGCGCCAGCAGCCAAGATGCGACAGGGTACAATGAGCAGTTCTTC

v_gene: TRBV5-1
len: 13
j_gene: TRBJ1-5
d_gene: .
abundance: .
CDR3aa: CASSLDILQPQHF
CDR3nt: TGCGCCAGCAGCTTGGATATTCTCCAGCCCCAGCATTTT

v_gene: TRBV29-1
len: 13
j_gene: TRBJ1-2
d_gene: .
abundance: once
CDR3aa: CSRPGHRFYGYTF
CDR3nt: TGCAGCAGACCGGGACACAGATTCTATGGCTACACCTTC

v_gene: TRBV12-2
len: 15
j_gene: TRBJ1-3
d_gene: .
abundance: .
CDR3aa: CASRLEGMAGNTIYF
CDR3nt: TGTGCAAGTCGCTTAGAGGGGATGGCAGGAAACACCATATATTTT

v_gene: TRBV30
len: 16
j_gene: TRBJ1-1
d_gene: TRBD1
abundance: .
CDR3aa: CAWRGGGDRGITEAFF
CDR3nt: TGTGCCTGGAGAGGTGGGGGGGACAGGGGGATTACTGAAGCTTTCTTT

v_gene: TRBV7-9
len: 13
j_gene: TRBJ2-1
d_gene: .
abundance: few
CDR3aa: CAAGLSSYNEQFF
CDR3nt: TGTGCCGCCGGGCTTAGCTCCTACAATGAGCAGTTCTTC

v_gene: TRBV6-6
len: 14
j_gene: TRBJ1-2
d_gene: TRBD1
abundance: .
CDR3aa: CASSYSTGSGGYTF
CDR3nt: TGTGCCAGCAGTTACTCGACAGGGTCGGGGGGCTACACCTTC

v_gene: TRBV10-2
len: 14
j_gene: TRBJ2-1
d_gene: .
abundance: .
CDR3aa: CASVKGGSYNEQFF
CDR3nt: TGCGCCAGCGTGAAGGGGGGCTCCTACAATGAGCAGTTCTTC

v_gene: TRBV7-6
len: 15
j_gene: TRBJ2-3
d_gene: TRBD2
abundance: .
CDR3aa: CASSSTGGEADTQYF
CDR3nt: TGTGCCAGCAGTTCGACGGGGGGAGAGGCAGATACGCAGTATTTT